These 23 T cell receptor beta chains were sequenced from one sample in a study of T cells in Graves' hyperthyroidism and ophthalmopathy. Regions amplified from RNA transcripts were the TCR beta CDR3 regions. The primer set for the first-round RT-PCR of the TCR CDR3 was HTBI. TCRdb itself ran the multiplex PCR reads through MiXCR, one entry per CDR3 protein. The sample consists of approximately 420,000 distinct CDR3 sequences, 14% to 15% of them appearing once. The sequencing input was blood. These receptors all come from a woman aged 30 to 39 with Graves' hyperthyroidism.

V usage is TRBV29-1 and J usage is TRBJ2-7; 15 bases are a match to TRBD2. With V trimmed by 6 bases and J by 0 bases, 12 bases remained unmatched. The CDR3 sequence is 18 residues long. The germline V gene has CDR1 SQVTM and CDR2 ANQGSEA. The CDR3 spells CSVFQPGLAGGSSYEQYF. CDR3 DNA: TGCAGCGTGTTTCAGCCGGGACTAGCGGGAGGTTCCTCCTACGAGCAGTACTTC.

This clonotype occurred many times. J is TRBJ1-4 and V is TRBV27; possibly TRBD1 for D (5 bases). Trimming shortened V by 3 bases and J by 7 bases, and 9 bases separated the two germline ends. CDR3 length: 13 amino acids. Germline assignment: CDR1 MNHEY and CDR2 SMNVEV (reference sequence). CDR3 nucleotide sequence: TGTGCCAGCAGTTTCAGGGTGGTTGAAAAACTGTTTTTT. This sequence encodes CASSFRVVEKLFF.

This clonotype was seen only a few times. A read error may account for a junction end that differs from germline. CDR3 nucleotides: TGCAGTGCTCCCCGATACAGCTCCTACGAGCAGCACTTC. The encoded protein is CSAPRYSSYEQHF. The rearrangement uses TRBV20-1 and TRBJ2-7; D uncertain. The germline CDR1 and CDR2 sequences are DFQATT and SNEGSKA (reference sequence). This CDR3 is built from 13 residues.

This clonotype has ten or more counts. The chain has TRBV28 and TRBJ2-7; possible D gene TRBD1, 6 bases. Trimming removed 10 bases from V and 4 bases from J, with 17 bases in between. This CDR3 comprises 13 residues. Germline lookup yields CDR1 MDHEN and CDR2 SYDVKM. CDR3 in amino acids: CAIVSGTTYEQYF. CDR3 coding DNA: TGTGCCATAGTCTCCGGGACAACTTACGAGCAGTACTTC.

This chain connects TRBV15 to TRBJ2-3, with 10 positions matching TRBD2. After removal of 1 base from V and 3 bases from J, the junction contained 10 bases not matched to a gene. CDR3 length: 18 residues. Germline V gene data show CDR1 as LNHNV and CDR2 as YYDKDF (reference sequence). The CDR3, as DNA: TGTGCCACCAGCAGAGGATTGGGAGCTAGCGGGAGAACAGATACGCAGTATTTT. Its translation is CATSRGLGASGRTDTQYF.

A few counts support this clonotype. The V and J genes are TRBV28 and TRBJ2-3; 7 bases align to TRBD2. The V and J ends lost 5 bases and 2 bases, in that order; junction bases with no gene match: 4. Germline assignment: CDR1 MDHEN and CDR2 SYDVKM. The CDR3 has 14 residues. The CDR3: CASSREAATDTQYF. CDR3 DNA: TGTGCCAGCAGTCGGGAGGCCGCCACAGATACGCAGTATTTT.

The V gene is TRBV29-1, the J gene TRBJ1-2; 8 bases map to TRBD1. The germline gives CDR1 SQVTM, CDR2 ANQGSEA. CDR3 length: 14 amino acids. J was trimmed by 8 bases and V by 6 bases; bases with no gene match: 14. The CDR3 region is CSVVGSNRGKGYTF. CDR3 nucleotides: TGCAGCGTGGTGGGGTCTAACAGGGGGAAGGGCTACACCTTC.

This clonotype has only a few counts. This chain joins TRBV7-9 and TRBJ2-1; 8 bases are a match to TRBD2. CDR3 size: 15 residues. The germline V gene has CDR1 SEHNR and CDR2 FQNEAQ (reference sequence). J lost 0 bases, V lost 5 bases, and 3 bases had no gene match. The CDR3 loop is CASSPREDSYNEQFF. CDR3 sequence (DNA): TGTGCCAGCAGCCCGCGGGAGGACTCCTACAATGAGCAGTTCTTC.

The chain recombines TRBV10-3 with TRBJ2-7; D might be TRBD2 (5 bases). Germline assignment: CDR1 ENHRY and CDR2 SYGVKD. The CDR3 sequence is 15 residues long. Trimming removed 3 bases at V and 0 bases at J, with 12 bases between. The CDR3 DNA reads TGTGCCATCAGTGATCGAGGGAAAAACTCCTACGAGCAGTACTTC. It encodes CAISDRGKNSYEQYF.

In its sample, this clonotype was seen a few times. The chain is built from TRBV27 and TRBJ2-5; D is ambiguous. Germline V lookup: CDR1 MNHEY, CDR2 SMNVEV (reference sequence). Deletions cut 3 bases from V and 5 bases from J, with 7 bases between. CDR3 size: 12 residues. Written as DNA, the CDR3 is TGTGCCAGCAGTTTTATCCGGGAGACCCAGTACTTC. Translated: CASSFIRETQYF.

This clonotype was observed at least ten times. This sequence joins TRBV2 and TRBJ1-6, with 9 bases lining up with TRBD1. V lost 6 bases to trimming and J lost 7 bases; unmatched junction nucleotides: 4. Germline CDR1 SNHLY, CDR2 FYNNEI. CDR3 size: 14 residues. This CDR3 reads CASSGGTGNSPLHF. CDR3 coding DNA: TGTGCCAGCAGCGGAGGGACAGGGAATTCACCCCTCCACTTT. Using reference TRBV2 and TRBJ1-6 for the parts outside the CDR3, the full variable domain is EPEVTQTPSHQVTQMGQEVILRCVPISNHLYFYWYRQILGQKVEFLVSFYNNEISEKSEIFDDQFSVERPDGSNFTLKIRSTKLEDSAMYFCASSGGTGNSPLHFGNGTRLTVT.

Only a few counts were recorded for this clonotype. The rearrangement links TRBV28 to TRBJ2-2; D is uncertain. Trimming took 5 bases from V and 7 from J, leaving 11 bases between them. The CDR3 consists of 13 residues. The germline CDR1 and CDR2 sequences are MDHEN and SYDVKM. The DNA of the CDR3 is TGTGCCAGCAGTCTAGGTCACATCGGGGAGCTGTTTTTT. Its translation: CASSLGHIGELFF.

Only a few counts were recorded for this clonotype. The CDR3 coding sequence is TGCAGCGTTGAATTTCTCATGGGACGTTACTCGGGGTTCTTTCAGCCCCAGCATTTT. Translation: CSVEFLMGRYSGFFQPQHF. The V gene is TRBV29-1, the J gene TRBJ1-5; the D gene is possibly TRBD1 (5 bases). V was clipped by 2 bases and J by 6 bases, with 29 bases between them. Germline CDR1 and CDR2: SQVTM and ANQGSEA. This CDR3 is 19 amino acids long. Drawing the rest from reference TRBV29-1 and TRBJ1-5, the complete variable domain is SAVISQKPSRDICQRGTSLTIQCQVDSQVTMMFWYRQQPGQSLTLIATANQGSEATYESGFVIDKFPISRPNLTFSTLTVSNMSPEDSSIYLCSVEFLMGRYSGFFQPQHFGDGTRLSIL.

This clonotype appeared many times. This chain connects TRBV7-9 to TRBJ2-1; D not resolved. The CDR3 has 11 residues. Germline CDR1 and CDR2: SEHNR and FQNEAQ (reference sequence). With 3 bases removed from V and 7 bases from J, the gap between germline ends came to 4 bases. CDR3 DNA sequence: TGTGCCAGCAGCTTGCGGAATGAGCAGTTCTTC. Translating it yields CASSLRNEQFF. The variable domain in full, completed from reference TRBV7-9 and TRBJ2-1, reads DTGVSQNPRHKITKRGQNVTFRCDPISEHNRLYWYRQTLGQGPEFLTYFQNEAQLEKSRLLSDRFSAERPKGSFSTLEIQRTEQGDSAMYLCASSLRNEQFFGPGTRLTVL.

This clonotype was seen ten or more times. CDR3 loop: CASSVGPEPNQPQHF. CDR3 DNA: TGTGCCAGCAGCGTAGGACCGGAACCAAATCAGCCCCAGCATTTT. The J gene is TRBJ1-5, the V gene TRBV9, with unresolved D. CDR3 length: 15 amino acids. V was cut by 0 bases and J by 4 bases, with 11 bases left in between. CDR1 is SGDLS, CDR2 YYNGEE, per germline.

The chain is built from TRBV2 and TRBJ2-1, with TRBD2 matching 7 bases. This CDR3 spans 15 amino acids. Trimming at V came to 7 bases and at J to 2 bases, leaving 8 bases not matched to a gene. The V gene's germline CDR1 is SNHLY and CDR2 FYNNEI. CDR3 bases: TGTGCCAGCAAGACGGGCCTAGCGGCCTACAATGAGCAGTTCTTC. As protein: CASKTGLAAYNEQFF. Based on the CDR3 plus reference TRBV2 and TRBJ2-1, the full variable domain is EPEVTQTPSHQVTQMGQEVILRCVPISNHLYFYWYRQILGQKVEFLVSFYNNEISEKSEIFDDQFSVERPDGSNFTLKIRSTKLEDSAMYFCASKTGLAAYNEQFFGPGTRLTVL.

This clonotype was seen more than once but under ten times. Given a much more abundant clone one base away, this may be a read error. The genes are TRBV10-2 and TRBJ1-5, with TRBD1 as a possible D gene (5 bases). This CDR3 is 14 amino acids long. Per the germline V gene, CDR1 is WSHSY and CDR2 is SAAADI. CDR3 DNA sequence: TGCGCCAGCAGTGAGTCATGGGGCAATCAGCTCCAGCATTTT. Residues: CASSESWGNQLQHF.

This clonotype showed up many times. The chain combines TRBV7-2 with TRBJ2-1, with TRBD2 matching over 9 bases. CDR1 and CDR2 from the germline V gene are SGHTA and FQGNSA. CDR3 size: 17 residues. V was clipped by 2 bases and J by 2 bases; unmatched bases: 7. The CDR3 here is CASSLRASGDAYNEQFF. CDR3 sequence (DNA): TGTGCCAGCAGCTTACGGGCTAGCGGGGACGCCTACAATGAGCAGTTCTTC.

In this sample, this clonotype turned up many times. The V gene is TRBV6-5, the J gene TRBJ2-5; D remains unclear. This CDR3 is 12 amino acids long. Per germline, CDR1 MNHEY and CDR2 SVGAGI. V lost 2 bases to trimming and J lost 2 bases, with 3 bases between them. The CDR3 spells CASSYGQETQYF. The DNA of the CDR3 is TGTGCCAGCAGTTACGGGCAAGAGACCCAGTACTTC.

This clonotype occurred many times. The chain carries TRBV5-4 and TRBJ1-6; tentatively, D is TRBD1 (5 bases). Germline assignment: CDR1 SGHNT and CDR2 YYREEE (reference sequence). V was trimmed by 3 bases and J by 5 bases, leaving 9 bases between them. There are 14 residues in the CDR3. For the CDR3, the DNA is TGTGCCAGCAGCTCGACAGTAGATAATTCACCCCTCCACTTT. Translating it yields CASSSTVDNSPLHF.

This clonotype was found a few times. The chain couples TRBV20-1 to TRBJ1-5; D uncertain. CDR1 is DFQATT, CDR2 SNEGSKA, per germline (reference sequence). CDR3 size: 16 residues. The V gene lost 2 bases and the J gene lost 9 bases, with 23 bases spanning the gap. The CDR3 loop is CSARLRVGLIPGPQHF. As DNA, the CDR3 is TGCAGTGCTAGACTACGGGTCGGGCTCATCCCGGGGCCCCAGCATTTT.

This clonotype was picked up many times. The chain employs TRBV18 and TRBJ1-1; maybe TRBD1 (5 bases). CDR1 and CDR2 (germline): KGHSH, LQKENI. Trimming took off 8 bases at V and 5 bases at J, with 15 bases between the two ends. The CDR3 is 13 amino acids. The CDR3 region has the DNA TGTGCCAGCGCAGTTGAGGGGCGGACTGAAGCTTTCTTT. It translates to CASAVEGRTEAFF.

This clonotype has only a few counts. The chain is built from TRBV24-1 and TRBJ2-2, with 10 bases identical to TRBD2. The V segment lost 4 bases and the J segment 7 bases; nucleotides outside the gene matches: 17. The CDR3 spans 19 residues. Looked up from germline, CDR1 is KGHDR and CDR2 is SFDVKD. CDR3 region: CATSDPGTHLAGEVGELFF. The CDR3 DNA reads as TGTGCCACCAGTGACCCCGGGACACACCTAGCGGGAGAGGTCGGGGAGCTGTTTTTT.